This TCR beta chain was retrieved from a study of OX40 agonist ivuxolimab in advanced cancers. About the study: The patients received ivuxolimab by intravenous route every 2 weeks at 0.01 to 10 mg/kg.

Germline-derived CDR1 and CDR2 are KGHSH and LQKENI. The CDR3 sequence is 15 residues long. Trimming removed 0 bases at V and 8 bases at J, with 16 bases between. Sequencing used immunoSEQ multiplex PCR; TCRdb keeps in-frame clones, though not all of them. The sample consists of some 69,000 clones, over 60% of them appearing once. V usage is TRBV18 and J usage is TRBJ1-2, with a possible D match to TRBD1 (6 bases). The sequence came from an adult with an advanced solid tumor such as melanoma, head and neck, liver or kidney cancer. The specimen was CD4+ or CD8+ T cells sorted from blood, collected in a trial of the OX40 agonist ivuxolimab. The CDR3 DNA reads as TGTGCCAGCTCACCACCAAGTTCAGGGGCCGCCGGCTACACCTTC. Protein sequence: CASSPPSSGAAGYTF.